This T cell receptor (beta chain) was recovered during a study of cytomegalovirus exposure and HLA in healthy donors. Study-level points and caveats: Several of the most significant clusters appeared, in a later analysis, to be linked to common viral pathogens. As was reported, the HLA-A and HLA-B alleles of most subjects were accurately predicted from TCR beta sequences.

Germline lookup yields CDR1 SGHRS and CDR2 YFSETQ. Trimming pared 1 base from V and 2 bases from J, leaving 12 bases between. The CDR3 is 15 residues long. Points on this clone: Its antigen is as yet unknown.

Vbeta (60) and Jbeta (13) primers were used in the PCR. The table came from immunoSEQ multiplex PCR; TCRdb's copy has only in-frame clones and leaves some out. This specimen shows some 41,000 clones; the ten leading clones hold under 5%. The specimen sequenced was PBMCs. This receptor was obtained from a male donor in good health and CMV-seronegative. The chain uses TRBV5-1 and TRBJ1-1; D might be TRBD1 (5 bases). The CDR3 sequence: CASSLSEGINTEAFF. CDR3 DNA sequence: TGCGCCAGCAGCTTGTCGGAGGGGATCAACACTGAAGCTTTCTTT.